The clone carrying this T cell receptor (beta chain) was counted at least ten times. This sample was taken from a study of T cells in Graves' hyperthyroidism and ophthalmopathy. V lost 1 base to trimming and J lost 4 bases, with 1 base between them. The germline V gene encodes CDR1 DFQATT and CDR2 SNEGSKA (reference sequence). The CDR3 contains 11 residues. The investigators amplified TCR beta CDR3 regions from RNA transcripts. The TCR CDR3 was amplified in a first-round RT-PCR using the HTBI primer set. TCRdb re-derived calls from the multiplex PCR reads in MiXCR, one entry per CDR3 protein. The table lists approximately 360,000 distinct CDR3 sequences, less than 20% of them singletons.

Sequencing input: blood. The chain recombines TRBV20-1 with TRBJ1-4; D uncertain. The receptor's source is a woman in her late teens or twenties with Graves' hyperthyroidism that later progressed to Graves' ophthalmopathy. CDR3 in amino acids: CSARVNEKLFF. CDR3 bases: TGCAGTGCTAGAGTTAATGAAAAACTGTTTTTT.